This T cell receptor beta chain was obtained from a study of blood T cells in healthy people across ages. Study-wide findings and caveats: TCR beta diversity was tightly associated with the proportion of naive T cells.

The germline V gene encodes CDR1 SQVTM and CDR2 ANQGSEA. The CDR3 is made up of 16 amino acids. V lost 7 bases and J lost 4; bases outside the gene matches: 17. Then a second PCR, running roughly 7 to 12 cycles, was carried out with a sample-barcoded 5' primer and a J-beta primer mix. The study obtained at least 2.5 million CDR3-containing paired-end reads from every sample. MiXCR, run by TCRdb on the 5' RACE reads, gives a single entry per CDR3 protein. The sample includes about 1 million distinct CDR3 sequences, around 45% of them seen just once. As to this clonotype: Its specificity is not known.

This chain uses TRBV29-1 with TRBJ2-5; TRBD2 agrees at 8 bases. The sequenced sample was blood. The sequence was obtained from a woman aged 55-70 years in good health. For the CDR3, the DNA is TGCAGCGCCGAACGGCTAGCGGGTCCGGGAGGAGAGACCCAGTACTTC. Its protein is CSAERLAGPGGETQYF.